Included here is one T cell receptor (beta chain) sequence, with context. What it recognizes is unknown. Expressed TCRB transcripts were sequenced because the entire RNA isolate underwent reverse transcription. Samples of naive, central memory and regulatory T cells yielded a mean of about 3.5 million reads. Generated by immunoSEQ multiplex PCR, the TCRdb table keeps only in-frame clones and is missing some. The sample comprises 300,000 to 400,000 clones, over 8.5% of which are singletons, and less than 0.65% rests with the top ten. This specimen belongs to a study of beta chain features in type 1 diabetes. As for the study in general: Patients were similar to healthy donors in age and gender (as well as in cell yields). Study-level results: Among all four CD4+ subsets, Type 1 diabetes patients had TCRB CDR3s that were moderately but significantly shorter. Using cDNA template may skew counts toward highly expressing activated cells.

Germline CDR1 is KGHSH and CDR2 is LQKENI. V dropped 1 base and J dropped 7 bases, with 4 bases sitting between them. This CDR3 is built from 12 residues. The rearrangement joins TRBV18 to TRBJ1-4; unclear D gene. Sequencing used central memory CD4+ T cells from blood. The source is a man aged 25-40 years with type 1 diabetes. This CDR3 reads CASSPQGEKLFF. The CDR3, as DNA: TGTGCCAGCTCACCACAGGGTGAAAAACTGTTTTTT.